These 20 T cell receptor beta chains originate from one sample sequenced in a study of regulatory T cells in long-lasting Graves disease. CDR3-region Arm-PCR and iRepertoire HTBI primers produced the TCR beta libraries. TCRdb reprocessed the multiplex PCR reads with MiXCR, giving one entry per CDR3 protein. The sample carries some 240,000 distinct CDR3 sequences, around 19% recorded once. The time point: newly diagnosed GD, antithyroid drugs for less than 3 months. The authors made the TCR library using RNA they extracted from PBMCs. These records were also assigned to another study, of T cells in Graves' hyperthyroidism and ophthalmopathy.

This specimen consisted of peripheral blood mononuclear cells (PBMCs), obtained at new diagnosis, from a patient treated with antithyroid drugs. These receptors all come from a woman aged 25-40 years with Graves disease.

Ten or more counts support this clonotype. The chain has TRBV28 and TRBJ1-4, with a tentative D call TRBD1 (5 bases). V shed 6 bases and J shed 6 bases, with 20 bases lying between them. Germline assignment: CDR1 MDHEN and CDR2 SYDVKM. CDR3 length: 16 residues. CDR3 loop: CASRMNRGRVDEKLFF. In nucleotides, the CDR3 is TGTGCCAGCAGGATGAATAGGGGCAGGGTTGATGAAAAACTGTTTTTT.

This clonotype occurred many times. The rearrangement uses TRBV5-6 and TRBJ1-1; 11 bases map to TRBD1. Per germline, CDR1 SGHDT and CDR2 YYEEEE. This CDR3 comprises 16 residues. V lost 0 bases and J lost 5; bases outside the gene matches: 6. As DNA, the CDR3 is TGTGCCAGCAGCTTGGCCTGGACAGGGGGCAGTACTGAAGCTTTCTTT. Encoded protein: CASSLAWTGGSTEAFF.

This clonotype occurred a few times. The chain carries TRBV20-1 and TRBJ2-7, with D possibly being TRBD1 (5 bases). The V and J ends lost 2 bases and 2 bases respectively, with 13 bases between them. The CDR3 loop spans 14 amino acids. Germline V gene lookup returns CDR1 DFQATT and CDR2 SNEGSKA (reference sequence). The CDR3, as DNA: TGCAGTGCTAGAATTTTGGCAGGGCCCTACGAGCAGTACTTC. Protein product: CSARILAGPYEQYF.

Concerning this clonotype: Possible read error: a much larger clone is one base away. J is TRBJ1-5 and V is TRBV19; no definite D call. The CDR3 covers 12 residues. Per germline, CDR1 LNHDA and CDR2 SQIVND (reference sequence). Between the trimmed V and J ends, which lost 5 bases and 6 bases, there was a span of 8 bases. The CDR3 DNA is TGTGCCAGTAGTGAAGGGCGTCAGCCCCAGCATTTT. Translation: CASSEGRQPQHF.

This clonotype was counted ten times or more. J is TRBJ1-6 and V is TRBV12-3 or TRBV12-4; D is uncertain. The CDR3 runs to 14 residues. V was trimmed by 3 bases and J by 9 bases, leaving 12 bases between them. The CDR3 region is CASSLGDTSSPLHF. The CDR3 region has the DNA TGTGCCAGCAGTTTGGGAGACACTTCTTCACCCCTCCACTTT.

The sample holds many counts of this clonotype. J is TRBJ2-7 and V is TRBV28, with no clear D. V was trimmed by 1 base and J by 3 bases, leaving 13 bases between them. The germline V gene encodes CDR1 MDHEN and CDR2 SYDVKM. This CDR3 contains 15 residues. The CDR3 loop reads CASSLSMTGGYEQYF. DNA for the CDR3: TGTGCCAGCAGTTTATCCATGACTGGCGGCTACGAGCAGTACTTC.

Many counts were recorded for this clonotype. This chain connects TRBV10-1 to TRBJ2-1, with 13 bases that match TRBD2. V was clipped by 1 base and J by 5 bases; unmatched bases: 8. The CDR3 sequence is 18 residues long. Germline V lookup: CDR1 WNHNN, CDR2 SYGVQD (reference sequence). This CDR3 is CASSEYSGTSGIHNEQFF. Here the CDR3 DNA reads TGCGCCAGCAGTGAGTACTCGGGGACTAGCGGGATACACAATGAGCAGTTCTTC.

This clonotype was recorded at least ten times. This sequence joins TRBV10-3 and TRBJ2-5; D may be TRBD1 (6 bases). V dropped 2 bases and J dropped 2 bases, with 6 bases sitting between them. The CDR3 is 13 amino acids. CDR1 is ENHRY and CDR2 is SYGVKD in the germline V gene. The CDR3 DNA reads as TGTGCCATCAGTGAGGGACAGCAAGAGACCCAGTACTTC. This codes for CAISEGQQETQYF.

This clonotype has ten or more counts. The chain recombines TRBV7-9 with TRBJ1-1; the D is unclear. Germline V CDR1 and CDR2: SEHNR, FQNEAQ (reference sequence). V was pared by 5 bases and J by 0 bases, with 13 bases between. The CDR3 spans 15 residues. CDR3 DNA: TGTGCCAGCAGCCGATCCGTAGGTATGAACACTGAAGCTTTCTTT. It encodes CASSRSVGMNTEAFF.

This clonotype has just a few counts. A much more abundant neighbour one base away suggests this may be a read error. J is TRBJ1-4 and V is TRBV27, with 9 nucleotides matching TRBD1. Trimming took 6 bases from V and 1 from J; bases not matched to a gene: 6. The CDR3 runs 16 residues. CDR1 and CDR2 from the germline V gene are MNHEY and SMNVEV (reference sequence). This chain's CDR3 is CASSARTGETNEKLFF. In DNA, the CDR3 is TGTGCCAGCAGCGCCCGGACAGGGGAAACTAATGAAAAACTGTTTTTT.

The chain couples TRBV5-5 to TRBJ1-2; D gene uncertain. The CDR3 covers 12 residues. In germline, CDR1 is SGHKS, CDR2 YYEKEE (reference sequence). Trimming shortened V by 5 bases and J by 7 bases, and 12 bases separated the two germline ends. CDR3 protein: CASSIYGSGYTF. The CDR3 nucleotides are TGTGCCAGCAGTATTTACGGCTCTGGCTACACCTTC.

In this sample, this clonotype turned up many times. The CDR3 sequence is CASILPGQENYGYTF. The CDR3 DNA reads TGTGCCTCGATCCTCCCGGGACAGGAGAACTATGGCTACACCTTC. V usage is TRBV30 and J usage is TRBJ1-2; 8 bases agree with TRBD1. V shed 7 bases and J 2 bases; nucleotides not matched to a gene: 12. This CDR3 contains 15 residues. Per the germline V gene, CDR1 is GTSNPN and CDR2 is SVGIG (reference sequence). Based on the CDR3 plus reference TRBV30 and TRBJ1-2, the full variable domain is SQTIHQWPATLVQPVGSPLSLECTVEGTSNPNLYWYRQAAGRGLQLLFYSVGIGQISSEVPQNLSASRPQDRQFILSSKKLLLSDSGFYLCASILPGQENYGYTFGSGTRLTVV.

This clonotype showed up many times. This sequence joins TRBV5-6 and TRBJ2-5, with 8 bases identical to TRBD1. The CDR3 length is 15 residues. Germline V gene lookup returns CDR1 SGHDT and CDR2 YYEEEE. The trim removed 0 bases at V and 2 bases at J, leaving 3 bases unmatched. The CDR3 loop is CASSLAGQGQETQYF. The CDR3 coding sequence is TGTGCCAGCAGCTTGGCCGGACAGGGACAAGAGACCCAGTACTTC.

A word on this clonotype: A far larger clone is one base from this, pointing to a likely read error. The chain recombines TRBV12-3 or TRBV12-4 with TRBJ2-5, with a weak D call TRBD2 (5 bases). V shed 4 bases and J shed 11 bases, with 29 bases lying between them. There are 17 residues in the CDR3. The CDR3 region has the DNA TGTGCCAGCAGTTCGACCGGCATCCGGGGTACCCACAATGAGCAGTACTTC. It specifies CASSSTGIRGTHNEQYF.

This clonotype was recorded at least ten times. This rearrangement joins TRBV25-1 to TRBJ2-5; D is perhaps TRBD1 (5 bases). Trimming pared 0 bases from V and 2 bases from J, leaving 7 bases between. This CDR3 region has 14 residues. CDR1 is MGHDK, CDR2 SYGVNS, per germline. The CDR3 sequence: CASSEYTGQETQYF. The CDR3 coding sequence is TGTGCCAGCAGTGAATATACAGGTCAAGAGACCCAGTACTTC.

This clonotype was found many times. V and J are TRBV20-1 and TRBJ1-1; D not resolved. Germline V gives CDR1 DFQATT, CDR2 SNEGSKA (reference sequence). The V gene lost 6 bases and the J gene lost 1 base, with 6 bases spanning the gap. CDR3 length: 11 residues. The DNA for the CDR3 is TGCAGTGCGGGAACGAACACTGAAGCTTTCTTT. As protein: CSAGTNTEAFF.

This clonotype was seen at least ten times. The chain employs TRBV6-2 or TRBV6-3 and TRBJ2-1, with 11 positions matching TRBD1. The CDR3 runs to 15 residues. After removal of 6 bases from V and 10 bases from J, the junction contained 11 bases not matched to a gene. Germline loops: CDR1 MNHEY, CDR2 SVGEGT. CDR3 bases: TGTGCCAGCAGCTTCTCCCCCGGGACAGGGGGAGAGCAGTTCTTC. It translates to CASSFSPGTGGEQFF.

Ten or more counts support this clonotype. This chain uses TRBV11-2 with TRBJ1-2; D perhaps matches TRBD1 (6 bases). Trimming pared 0 bases from V and 8 bases from J, leaving 16 bases between. Germline CDR1 is SGHAT and CDR2 is FQNNGV. The CDR3 length is 15 residues. The CDR3 is CASSLDWGASGGYTF. CDR3 nucleotide sequence: TGTGCCAGCAGCTTAGATTGGGGGGCGAGTGGCGGCTACACCTTC.

This clonotype has at least ten counts. The rearrangement links TRBV27 to TRBJ1-5; 8 bases fit TRBD1. CDR1 and CDR2 from the germline V gene are MNHEY and SMNVEV (reference sequence). V dropped 5 bases and J dropped 7; count of bases not matched to a gene: 7. The CDR3 has 14 residues. CDR3 sequence (DNA): TGTGCCAGCAGTCCCGGACAGGGTCGGCAGCCCCAGCATTTT. Protein sequence: CASSPGQGRQPQHF.

This clonotype was seen at least ten times. CDR3 DNA sequence: TGTGCCAGCAGCTCGGGGGCCGCGGGTTACTATGGCTACACCTTC. This codes for CASSSGAAGYYGYTF. The V call is TRBV11-2, the J call TRBJ1-2, with D perhaps TRBD1 (6 bases). Germline CDR1 reads SGHAT; CDR2 reads FQNNGV. This CDR3 has 15 residues. V gave up 4 bases and J gave up 3 bases, with 15 bases separating them.